The rows below give T cell receptor beta chains drawn from one sample of a study of OX40 agonist ivuxolimab in advanced cancers. Clones were sequenced by immunoSEQ multiplex PCR, and TCRdb holds only the in-frame ones, with some missing. The sample lists 30,000 to 40,000 clones, roughly 84% occurring once. The input for sequencing was CD4+ or CD8+ T cells sorted from blood, taken in a trial of the OX40 agonist ivuxolimab. The receptors were gathered from an adult with an advanced solid tumor such as melanoma, head and neck, liver or kidney cancer. Each CDR3 is given with its conserved first and last residue. A D gene is named only where the DNA matches it firmly. A clone size is listed for some rows: how often the clone was seen (once, few, many), or a class if it is expanded.

J | V | D | size | CDR3 | DNA
TRBJ1-5 | TRBV2 | TRBD1 | NA | CASGRGAYSNQPQHF | TGTGCCAGTGGCAGGGGGGCCTATAGCAATCAGCCCCAGCATTTT
TRBJ2-7 | TRBV5-6 | NA | NA | CASSLIQGYEQYF | TGTGCCAGCAGCTTGATCCAAGGTTACGAGCAGTACTTC
TRBJ2-3 | TRBV28 | TRBD1 | NA | CASRRGRDSNTDTQYF | TGTGCCAGCAGACGTGGCCGGGACAGTAACACAGATACGCAGTATTTT
TRBJ2-2 | TRBV7-2 | TRBD2 | NA | CASSYSGGAYGELFF | TGTGCCAGCAGCTATAGCGGGGGGGCCTACGGGGAGCTGTTTTTT
TRBJ1-5 | TRBV7-8 | NA | NA | CASSLDSGRNQPQHF | TGTGCCAGCAGCCTCGACAGTGGGCGCAATCAGCCCCAGCATTTT
TRBJ2-1 | TRBV5-1 | NA | once | CASSLVTSHNEQFF | TGCGCCAGCAGCTTGGTTACCAGCCACAATGAGCAGTTCTTC
TRBJ2-1 | TRBV18 | NA | NA | CASSPRVSYNEQFF | TGTGCCAGCTCACCAAGGGTCTCCTACAATGAGCAGTTCTTC
TRBJ1-3 | TRBV6-5 | NA | NA | CASSYGGTGNTIYF | TGTGCCAGCAGTTACGGGGGCACGGGAAACACCATATATTTT
TRBJ1-4 | TRBV2 | NA | NA | CASSENRAGEKLFF | TGTGCCAGCAGTGAGAACAGGGCGGGCGAAAAACTGTTTTTT
TRBJ1-1 | TRBV29-1 | TRBD1 | NA | CSVEGQGLAEAFF | TGCAGCGTTGAAGGACAGGGCCTCGCTGAAGCTTTCTTT
TRBJ1-3 | TRBV18 | TRBD1 | once | CASSPFTGQGAPSGNTIYF | TGTGCCAGCTCACCTTTTACGGGACAGGGGGCGCCTTCTGGAAACACCATATATTTT
TRBJ1-2 | TRBV6-5 | TRBD1 | NA | CASSSRGPGNYGYTF | TGTGCCAGCAGTTCCAGGGGGCCTGGTAACTATGGCTACACCTTC
TRBJ2-5 | TRBV11-1 | TRBD2 | NA | CASSNPGLAEETQYF | TGTGCCAGCAGCAATCCGGGACTAGCGGAAGAGACCCAGTACTTC
TRBJ2-7 | TRBV6-1 | TRBD1 | once | CASLGQPTYEQYF | TGTGCCAGCCTGGGACAGCCAACCTACGAGCAGTACTTC
TRBJ2-5 | TRBV14 | NA | NA | CASSQVPINEGLVTQYF | TGTGCCAGCAGCCAAGTACCGATCAACGAGGGGTTAGTGACCCAGTACTTC
TRBJ2-5 | TRBV19 | NA | NA | CASSPTEQETQYF | TGTGCCAGTAGTCCGACAGAACAAGAGACCCAGTACTTC
TRBJ1-2 | TRBV10-3 | NA | few | CAISESPDNYGYTF | TGTGCCATCAGTGAGTCTCCGGATAACTATGGCTACACCTTC
TRBJ2-1 | TRBV9 | TRBD2 | few | CASSVASGGGNEQFF | TGTGCCAGCAGCGTGGCTAGCGGGGGAGGAAACGAGCAGTTCTTC
TRBJ1-1 | TRBV5-8 | NA | NA | CASSGNGGVAEAFF | TGTGCCAGCAGCGGTAATGGGGGGGTCGCTGAAGCTTTCTTT
TRBJ2-3 | TRBV7-2 | NA | NA | CASSFLDRVRDTQYF | TGTGCCAGCAGCTTTTTGGATCGGGTGAGAGATACGCAGTATTTT
TRBJ2-7 | TRBV2 | NA | once | CASTRGPSAYYEQYF | TGTGCCAGCACCAGGGGTCCTAGCGCTTACTACGAGCAGTACTTC
TRBJ2-7 | TRBV25-1 | NA | medium-sized | CASSTVPYEQYF | TGTGCCAGCAGTACAGTTCCCTACGAGCAGTACTTC
TRBJ1-1 | TRBV20-1 | NA | NA | CSAPGAFF | TGCAGTGCCCCTGGAGCTTTCTTT
TRBJ2-7 | TRBV5-1 | TRBD1 | NA | CASQGQASYEQYF | TGCGCCAGCCAGGGACAGGCTAGCTACGAGCAGTACTTC
TRBJ2-5 | TRBV9 | TRBD2 | NA | CASSPTPGTSGGVGETQYF | TGTGCCAGCAGCCCCACCCCCGGGACTAGCGGGGGGGTGGGAGAGACCCAGTACTTC
TRBJ1-1 | TRBV1 | NA | NA | CTSSQDRDRKNTEAFF | TGCACCAGCAGCCAAGATCGGGACAGAAAGAACACTGAAGCTTTCTTT
TRBJ2-2 | TRBV11-3 | TRBD2 | once | CASSLGAGDPGYTGELFF | TGTGCCAGCAGCTTAGGAGCGGGGGACCCCGGGTACACCGGGGAGCTGTTTTTT
TRBJ2-3 | TRBV12-5 | TRBD2 | NA | CASGSPSGGDLRGQYF | TGTGCTAGTGGCAGTCCTAGCGGGGGTGACCTTAGGGGGCAGTATTTT
TRBJ2-2 | TRBV19 | TRBD2 | NA | CASTSSGLVRTGELFF | TGTGCCAGTACCTCATCAGGACTAGTTCGAACCGGGGAGCTGTTTTTT
TRBJ2-7 | TRBV5-1 | NA | NA | CASSFSGYEQYF | TGCGCCAGCAGCTTTTCAGGCTACGAGCAGTACTTC
TRBJ1-2 | TRBV13 | TRBD1 | few | CASSSSTGGLNYGYTF | TGTGCCAGCAGCTCATCGACAGGGGGTCTAAACTATGGCTACACCTTC
TRBJ1-4 | TRBV5-6 | NA | NA | CASSFTENEKLFF | TGTGCCAGCAGCTTTACAGAGAATGAAAAACTGTTTTTT
TRBJ2-3 | TRBV18 | NA | NA | CASSPVPSTDTQYF | TGTGCCAGCTCACCAGTCCCCAGCACAGATACGCAGTATTTT
TRBJ1-6 | TRBV7-2 | NA | NA | CASSLAAGNSPLHF | TGTGCCAGCAGCTTAGCGGCTGGCAATTCACCCCTCCACTTT
TRBJ2-7 | TRBV14 | NA | NA | CASSPMTVPEQYF | TGTGCCAGCAGCCCAATGACAGTCCCCGAGCAGTACTTC
TRBJ1-1 | TRBV19 | NA | NA | CASRFGGGDAEAFF | TGTGCCAGTAGGTTTGGGGGAGGGGATGCTGAAGCTTTCTTT
TRBJ1-1 | TRBV23-1 | NA | once | CASSQSRGYTEAFF | TGCGCCAGCAGTCAATCGAGGGGGTACACTGAAGCTTTCTTT
TRBJ2-6 | TRBV28 | NA | once | CASIFSSAYGANVLTF | TGTGCCAGCATTTTTTCCTCGGCGTATGGGGCCAACGTCCTGACTTTC
TRBJ2-3 | TRBV19 | NA | few | CASSIKTGTDTQYF | TGTGCCAGTAGTATCAAGACCGGCACAGATACGCAGTATTTT
TRBJ2-7 | TRBV4-2 | NA | NA | CASSPKNGVYEQYF | TGTGCCAGCAGCCCCAAAAACGGGGTATACGAGCAGTACTTC
TRBJ1-5 | TRBV2 | NA | NA | CASSEALQGDQPQHF | TGTGCCAGCAGTGAAGCGCTCCAAGGGGACCAGCCCCAGCATTTT
TRBJ1-5 | TRBV7-9 | TRBD1 | NA | CASSRTGAEGQPQHF | TGTGCCAGCAGCCGGACAGGGGCGGAGGGTCAGCCCCAGCATTTT
TRBJ1-2 | TRBV6-1 | NA | NA | CASRPSGVYGYTF | TGTGCCAGCAGGCCTTCAGGAGTCTATGGCTACACCTTC
TRBJ2-1 | TRBV15 | NA | NA | CATSFQVSYNEQFF | TGTGCCACCAGTTTTCAAGTGAGTTACAATGAGCAGTTCTTC
TRBJ2-3 | TRBV6-5 | NA | once | CASSYDRHEADTQYF | TGTGCCAGCAGTTACGACCGTCATGAGGCAGATACGCAGTATTTT
TRBJ1-1 | TRBV10-3 | TRBD1 | few | CAIRPTGITEAFF | TGTGCCATCAGACCGACAGGGATCACTGAAGCTTTCTTT
TRBJ2-1 | TRBV29-1 | TRBD2 | NA | CSVASLAGVRYEQFF | TGCAGCGTTGCTTCTCTAGCGGGAGTTCGGTATGAGCAGTTCTTC
TRBJ2-3 | TRBV14 | TRBD2 | NA | CASSQEGFGGGPPDTQYF | TGTGCCAGCAGCCAAGAAGGGTTCGGGGGAGGGCCCCCAGATACGCAGTATTTT
TRBJ2-7 | TRBV7-8 | NA | NA | CASSQRQDGEQYF | TGTGCCAGCAGTCAGAGGCAGGATGGCGAGCAGTACTTC